This T cell receptor beta chain emerged from a study of T cell changes during pregnancy in multiple sclerosis. Germline CDR1 MDHEN, CDR2 SYDVKM. Germline trimming cut 6 bases from V and 8 bases from J; bases unmatched to any gene: 7. The CDR3 extends over 13 amino acids. Method: immunoSEQ multiplex PCR; TCRdb's copy keeps in-frame clones and lacks some. The sample shows 70,000 to 75,000 clones, more than 80% of them seen only once. This chain joins TRBV28 and TRBJ1-2; TRBD1 matches at 9 bases. The receptor comes from a female donor in good health, enrolled as a control in a pregnancy study. The sample in question was peripheral blood, obtained in the second trimester of pregnancy. The CDR3 is CASRYRDRAGYTF. CDR3 DNA sequence: TGTGCCAGCAGGTACCGGGACAGGGCCGGCTACACCTTC.